The 23 T cell receptor beta chains presented below share a single source sample, sequenced in a study of T-cell memory formation after mild COVID-19. TCRdb analysed the 5' RACE reads with MiXCR anew, one entry per CDR3 protein. The table includes roughly 170,000 distinct CDR3 sequences, roughly 18% detected once. Sequenced input: PBMCs or a T cell subset sorted from them (not recorded which). The source is a man between 18 and 35 years old who had mild COVID-19 (a few samples of this study predate the infection). Cell type and time point are not known.

The chain is built from TRBV5-1 and TRBJ2-1, with a possible D match to TRBD1 (6 bases). Germline assignment: CDR1 SGHRS and CDR2 YFSETQ. V lost 3 bases and J lost 3, with 16 bases in between. This CDR3 has 16 residues. The CDR3 nucleotides read TGCGCCAGCAGCTCGGGCGACAGGAGCCTCTACAATGAGCAGTTCTTC. Translated, it gives CASSSGDRSLYNEQFF.

This chain connects TRBV12-3 or TRBV12-4 to TRBJ1-1, with D unclear. Trimming took 6 bases from V and 3 from J, leaving 14 bases between them. The CDR3 length is 14 residues. The CDR3, as DNA: TGTGCCAGCAGCTCCGTGACGGCGGACACTGAAGCTTTCTTT. Residues: CASSSVTADTEAFF.

In its sample, this clonotype was seen a few times. The CDR3 DNA is TGTGCCAGCTCACCTGCTAGCGTTTACAATGAGCAGTTCTTC. Translation gives CASSPASVYNEQFF. The chain combines TRBV18 with TRBJ2-1; maybe TRBD2 (6 bases). The V end lost 3 bases, the J end lost 4 bases, and 10 bases lay between the germline ends. Germline values: CDR1 KGHSH, CDR2 LQKENI. The CDR3 has 14 residues.

This clonotype showed up just a few times. CDR3 sequence (DNA): TGCGCCAGCAGCTTGTTCGCAGGTCGGGGGGCCGACACCGGGGAGCTGTTTTTT. Amino acid sequence: CASSLFAGRGADTGELFF. The chain uses TRBV5-1 and TRBJ2-2, with D perhaps matching TRBD2 (7 bases). From germline, CDR1 is SGHRS and CDR2 YFSETQ. V was pared by 1 base and J by 3 bases, with 19 bases between. This CDR3 has 18 amino acids.

This clonotype has only a few counts. The V and J genes are TRBV7-2 and TRBJ2-5; 8 nucleotides align to TRBD2. Germline loops: CDR1 SGHTA, CDR2 FQGNSA. The CDR3 covers 13 residues. Unmatched junction bases numbered 3, after V lost 6 bases and J lost 3 bases. The CDR3 DNA follows: TGTGCCAGCAGGACTAGCGTTGAAGAGACCCAGTACTTC. Its protein product is CASRTSVEETQYF.

The chain joins TRBV12-3 or TRBV12-4 to TRBJ2-3; a possible D gene is TRBD2 (5 bases). The CDR3 runs 15 residues. The V end lost 3 bases, the J end lost 2 bases, and 12 bases lay between the germline ends. CDR3 residues: CASSFGDGATDTQYF. The CDR3 nucleotides are TGTGCCAGCAGTTTCGGGGATGGAGCCACAGATACGCAGTATTTT.

V and J are TRBV12-3 or TRBV12-4 and TRBJ1-2; a weak D match, TRBD1 (6 bases). The CDR3 is made up of 12 amino acids. Deletions cut 5 bases from V and 7 bases from J, with 11 bases between. The DNA of the CDR3 is TGTGCCAGCAGTCACAGGGTCGGTGGCTACACCTTC. Protein product: CASSHRVGGYTF.

The J gene is TRBJ2-3, the V gene TRBV4-2, with a possible D match to TRBD1 (7 bases). Between the trimmed V and J ends, which lost 4 bases and 1 base, there was a span of 15 bases. CDR3 size: 16 residues. Germline assignment: CDR1 LGHNA and CDR2 YNFKEQ. The CDR3 sequence is CASSPARDSRTDTQYF. The CDR3 DNA is TGTGCCAGCAGCCCGGCGCGGGACAGCCGCACAGATACGCAGTATTTT.

This clonotype was counted a few times. The V call is TRBV7-2, the J call TRBJ1-6; the D gene is possibly TRBD1 (5 bases). Trimming removed 2 bases at V and 4 bases at J, with 12 bases between. The CDR3 covers 16 residues. The germline V gene has CDR1 SGHTA and CDR2 FQGNSA. The CDR3 region has the DNA TGTGCCAGCAGCTTAATCACGGGACGGTATAATTCACCCCTCCACTTT. Translated, it gives CASSLITGRYNSPLHF.

This clonotype was picked up one time. This chain links TRBV20-1 with TRBJ1-1; D gene uncertain. V lost 6 bases, J lost 1 base, and 12 bases lay in between. Germline CDR1 is DFQATT and CDR2 is SNEGSKA (reference sequence). This CDR3 region has 13 residues. The CDR3 sequence is CSAGWVGNTEAFF. CDR3 bases: TGCAGTGCGGGATGGGTGGGGAACACTGAAGCTTTCTTT.

This clonotype was counted only a few times. This sequence joins TRBV7-9 and TRBJ2-1; tentatively, D is TRBD2 (5 bases). Germline V gene data show CDR1 as SEHNR and CDR2 as FQNEAQ (reference sequence). The V gene lost 4 bases and the J gene lost 5 bases, with 15 bases spanning the gap. The CDR3 is 15 amino acids. In nucleotides, the CDR3 is TGTGCCAGCAGCTCGAGCAGGTGGAGGAACAATGAGCAGTTCTTC. This sequence encodes CASSSSRWRNNEQFF. The full variable domain, with the rest looked up from reference TRBV7-9 and TRBJ2-1, is DTGVSQNPRHKITKRGQNVTFRCDPISEHNRLYWYRQTLGQGPEFLTYFQNEAQLEKSRLLSDRFSAERPKGSFSTLEIQRTEQGDSAMYLCASSSSRWRNNEQFFGPGTRLTVL.

The genes are TRBV18 and TRBJ1-5; D remains ambiguous. CDR1 KGHSH and CDR2 LQKENI come from the germline V gene. Trimming removed 2 bases from V and 4 bases from J, with 6 bases in between. The CDR3 is 13 residues long. The CDR3 spells CASSPGLNQPQHF. The CDR3 DNA reads TGTGCCAGCTCACCAGGTTTAAATCAGCCCCAGCATTTT.

The rearrangement links TRBV12-2 to TRBJ2-3. TRBV12-2 is designated a pseudogene. This CDR3 region has 17 residues. CDR3 bases: TGTGCAAGTCGCTTATCCCTAGCGGCGAATACCACAGATACGCAGTATTTT. This sequence encodes CASRLSLAANTTDTQYF.

At least ten counts were recorded for this clonotype. The chain has TRBV5-1 and TRBJ2-5; TRBD1 aligns across 10 bases. The V gene's germline CDR1 is SGHRS and CDR2 YFSETQ. The CDR3 runs to 14 residues. V was pared by 4 bases and J by 4 bases, with 4 bases of the junction left unmatched. CDR3 amino acids: CASSRDRGIETQYF. The CDR3 DNA sequence: TGCGCCAGCAGCAGGGACAGGGGTATAGAGACCCAGTACTTC.

The gene calls are TRBV20-1 and TRBJ2-2; 10 positions match TRBD2. The germline CDR1 and CDR2 sequences are DFQATT and SNEGSKA (reference sequence). V lost 4 bases to trimming and J lost 6 bases; unmatched junction nucleotides: 2. The CDR3 runs 13 residues. The CDR3 bases are TGCAGTGCTACAACTAGCGGGGCCGGGGAGCTGTTTTTT. Translation: CSATTSGAGELFF.

This clonotype was observed a few times. This chain links TRBV6-6 with TRBJ1-5; D perhaps matches TRBD1 (6 bases). This CDR3 spans 13 amino acids. From germline, CDR1 is MNHNY and CDR2 SVGAGI (reference sequence). Trimming took off 6 bases at V and 3 bases at J, with 9 bases between the two ends. The DNA of the CDR3 is TGTGCCAGCAGGTACAGGGTCAATCAGCCCCAGCATTTT. Translation: CASRYRVNQPQHF.

This clonotype was seen a few times. The gene calls are TRBV6-5 and TRBJ2-3; TRBD2 aligns across 11 bases. CDR1 and CDR2 from the germline V gene are MNHEY and SVGAGI. CDR3 size: 16 residues. Trimming at V came to 6 bases and at J to 7 bases, leaving 12 bases not matched to a gene. The DNA for the CDR3 is TGTGCCAGCAGAAGAATAGCGGGGGGGCCGGGATATACGCAGTATTTT. It yields the protein CASRRIAGGPGYTQYF.

This clonotype has only a few counts. This sequence joins TRBV6-2 or TRBV6-3 and TRBJ2-1, with D perhaps being TRBD1 or TRBD2 (7 bases each). V was trimmed by 6 bases and J by 9 bases, leaving 21 bases between them. CDR3 length equals 15 residues. CDR1 MNHEY and CDR2 SVGEGT come from the germline V gene. This chain's CDR3 is CASRPPTGRVSEQFF. CDR3 in DNA: TGTGCCAGCAGACCCCCGACAGGGAGGGTTAGTGAGCAGTTCTTC.

In this sample, this clonotype turned up a few times. The genes are TRBV29-1 and TRBJ2-1; D not resolved. The CDR3 has 12 residues. V lost 6 bases and J 4 bases, leaving 10 bases between the germline ends. Germline V gene data show CDR1 as SQVTM and CDR2 as ANQGSEA. The CDR3 protein is CSVSPSYNEQFF. The CDR3 coding sequence is TGCAGCGTATCCCCTAGTTACAATGAGCAGTTCTTC.

The chain couples TRBV7-2 to TRBJ2-7; 8 bases are a match to TRBD1. Germline V lookup: CDR1 SGHTA, CDR2 FQGNSA. Trimming at V came to 3 bases and at J to 5 bases, leaving 3 bases not matched to a gene. The CDR3 contains 13 residues. This CDR3 is CASSFQGADEQYV. Here the CDR3 DNA reads TGTGCCAGCAGCTTTCAGGGGGCGGACGAGCAGTACGTC.

This clonotype was seen a few times. The chain joins TRBV7-2 to TRBJ2-7, with 9 bases that match TRBD2. Germline V gene lookup returns CDR1 SGHTA and CDR2 FQGNSA. V was clipped by 0 bases and J by 4 bases; unmatched bases: 1. The CDR3 is made up of 14 amino acids. For the CDR3, the DNA is TGTGCCAGCAGCTTAGCGCGGGGGGGATACGAGCAGTACGTC. Its protein is CASSLARGGYEQYV.

The V call is TRBV28, the J call TRBJ1-5; D not certain. V was cut by 4 bases and J by 16 bases, with 14 bases left in between. This CDR3 comprises 11 residues. Per the germline V gene, CDR1 is MDHEN and CDR2 is SYDVKM. As DNA, the CDR3 is TGTGCCAGCAGTTCCACCCAGAGGGCCCATTTT. This translates into CASSSTQRAHF.

V and J are TRBV5-1 and TRBJ1-4; 8 nucleotides align to TRBD1. CDR1 and CDR2 (germline): SGHRS, YFSETQ. This CDR3 has 16 residues. J lost 7 bases, V lost 0 bases, and 8 bases had no gene match. CDR3 sequence reads: CASSLAGGAGIEKLFF. The CDR3 nucleotides are TGCGCCAGCAGCTTGGCAGGGGGCGCGGGGATTGAAAAACTGTTTTTT.